A selection of T cell receptor beta chains follows, all from one sample in a study of tumor and adjacent non-tumor tissue in lung cancer. TCRdb independently ran MiXCR on the multiplex PCR reads; one entry per CDR3 protein. The data contain tens of thousands of distinct CDR3 sequences, under 75% of them singletons. Sequencing was performed on distant non-tumor lung tissue. Receptors originate from a woman aged 65 to 85 with non-small cell lung cancer. Both conserved end residues are part of each CDR3. The order of the fields is V gene, D gene, J gene, CDR3 length, clone size, CDR3 DNA, CDR3 protein. A D gene is named only where the DNA matches it firmly. Only part of the rows carry a size: once, few, many, or a class if the clone is expanded.

TRBV20-1,TRBD1,TRBJ2-3,17,few,TGCAGTGCTAGAGATAATTCGCCGGGACAGGGCGGGAGTACGCAGTATTTT,CSARDNSPGQGGSTQYF
TRBV29-1,.,TRBJ1-5,13,.,TGCAGCGTCGGGATAGTTAACAATCAGCCCCAGCTTTTT,CSVGIVNNQPQLF
TRBV10-3,.,TRBJ1-2,16,.,TGTGCTATCAGTGAGTCGGTATTTTCGGCTATCTATGGCTACACCTTC,CAISESVFSAIYGYTF
TRBV20-1,TRBD1,TRBJ2-7,13,few,TGCAGTGCTTTAGGACAGGGTATTTACGAGCAGTACTTC,CSALGQGIYEQYF
TRBV6-5,TRBD1,TRBJ1-6,15,many,TGTGCCAGCAGTTACTCGCGGACAGGTGTTTCACCCCTCCACTTT,CASSYSRTGVSPLHF
TRBV20-1,.,TRBJ1-2,12,.,TGCAGTGCTAGTATCTCTAACTATGGCTACACCTTC,CSASISNYGYTF
TRBV6-1,.,TRBJ1-4,14,.,TGCGCCAGCAGTGAAGTAGAGGGTAATGAGAAACTGTTTTTT,CASSEVEGNEKLFF
TRBV29-1,.,TRBJ2-1,12,.,TGCAGCGATGAGTTGGACGGTGCTGAGCAGTTCTTC,CSDELDGAEQFF
TRBV28,TRBD1,TRBJ1-2,18,.,TGTGCCAGCAGTTCTCATGGCTACGGGACAGGGGGAGGCTATGCCTACACCTTC,CASSSHGYGTGGGYAYTF
TRBV29-1,TRBD1,TRBJ2-1,13,.,TGCAACGTCCGCGGACAGGTGAGCAATGGGCAGTTCTTC,CNVRGQVSNGQFF
TRBV12-3/TRBV12-4,.,TRBJ2-2,13,.,TGTGTCAGCAGCGAATCGAGCACCGTGGAGCTGTTTTTT,CVSSESSTVELFF
TRBV6-6,TRBD1,TRBJ1-2,14,.,TGTGTCAGCAGTACCCGACAGGGGTTCGATAGCTACACCTTC,CVSSTRQGFDSYTF
TRBV29-1,.,TRBJ2-7,12,.,TGTAGCGTTGATATCCCGCGGGACGAGCAGTACTTC,CSVDIPRDEQYF
TRBV28,.,TRBJ1-6,15,.,TGTGCCAGCAGAAGAGGTGCAGGGGATAATTCACCCCTCCACTTT,CASRRGAGDNSPLHF
TRBV20-1,TRBD1,TRBJ1-5,15,many,TGCAGTGCGTCTAGGGGGCCGGTAGGCAATCAGCCCCAGCATTTT,CSASRGPVGNQPQHF
TRBV6-1,.,TRBJ1-6,16,many,TGTGCCAGCAGTGCCGGGCCTCCTTTAGGGAATTCACCCCTCCACTTT,CASSAGPPLGNSPLHF